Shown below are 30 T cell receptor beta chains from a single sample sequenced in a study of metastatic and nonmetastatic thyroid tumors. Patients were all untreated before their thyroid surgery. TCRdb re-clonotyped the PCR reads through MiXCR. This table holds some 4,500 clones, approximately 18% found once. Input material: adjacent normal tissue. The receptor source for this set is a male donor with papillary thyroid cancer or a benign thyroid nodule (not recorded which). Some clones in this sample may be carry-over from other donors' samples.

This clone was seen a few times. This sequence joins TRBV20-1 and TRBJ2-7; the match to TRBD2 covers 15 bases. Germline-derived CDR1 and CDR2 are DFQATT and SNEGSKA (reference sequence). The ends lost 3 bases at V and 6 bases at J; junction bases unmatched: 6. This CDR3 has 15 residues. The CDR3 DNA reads TGCAGTGCTAGGGGACTAGCGGGGGGAATGGGCGAGCAGTACTTC. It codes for CSARGLAGGMGEQYF.

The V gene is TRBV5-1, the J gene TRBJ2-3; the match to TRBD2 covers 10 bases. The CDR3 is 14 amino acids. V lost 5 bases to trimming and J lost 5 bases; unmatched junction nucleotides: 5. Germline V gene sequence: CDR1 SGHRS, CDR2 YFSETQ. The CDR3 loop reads CASSLAGEIDTQYF. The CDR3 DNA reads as TGCGCCAGCAGTCTAGCGGGAGAGATAGATACGCAGTATTTT. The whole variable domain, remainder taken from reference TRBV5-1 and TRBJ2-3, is KAGVTQTPRYLIKTRGQQVTLSCSPISGHRSVSWYQQTPGQGLQFLFEYFSETQRNKGNFPGRFSGRQFSNSRSEMNVSTLELGDSALYLCASSLAGEIDTQYFGPGTRLTVL.

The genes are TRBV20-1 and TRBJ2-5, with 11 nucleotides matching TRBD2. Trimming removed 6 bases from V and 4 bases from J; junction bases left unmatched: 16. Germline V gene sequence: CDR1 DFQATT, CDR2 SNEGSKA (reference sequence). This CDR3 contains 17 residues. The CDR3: CSATTTSLAGGPETQYF. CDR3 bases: TGCAGTGCAACAACCACATCCTTAGCGGGGGGGCCAGAGACCCAGTACTTC.

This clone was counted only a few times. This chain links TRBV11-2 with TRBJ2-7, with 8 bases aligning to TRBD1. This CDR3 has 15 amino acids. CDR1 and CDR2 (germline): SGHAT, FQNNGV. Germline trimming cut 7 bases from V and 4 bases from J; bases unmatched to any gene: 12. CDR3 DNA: TGTGCCAGCACCCTAAGACAGGGGATAGGGTACGAGCAGTACTTC. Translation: CASTLRQGIGYEQYF. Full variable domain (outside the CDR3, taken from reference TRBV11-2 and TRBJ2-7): EAGVAQSPRYKIIEKRQSVAFWCNPISGHATLYWYQQILGQGPKLLIQFQNNGVVDDSQLPKDRFSAERLKGVDSTLKIQPAKLEDSAVYLCASTLRQGIGYEQYFGPGTRLTVT.

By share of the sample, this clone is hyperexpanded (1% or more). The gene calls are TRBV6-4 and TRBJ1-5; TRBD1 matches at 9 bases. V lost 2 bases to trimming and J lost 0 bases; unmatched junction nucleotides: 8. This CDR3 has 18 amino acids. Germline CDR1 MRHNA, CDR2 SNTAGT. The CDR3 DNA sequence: TGTGCCAGCAGTGACCCTGGGACAGGGTGCTCTAGCAATCAGCCCCAGCATTTT. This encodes CASSDPGTGCSSNQPQHF.

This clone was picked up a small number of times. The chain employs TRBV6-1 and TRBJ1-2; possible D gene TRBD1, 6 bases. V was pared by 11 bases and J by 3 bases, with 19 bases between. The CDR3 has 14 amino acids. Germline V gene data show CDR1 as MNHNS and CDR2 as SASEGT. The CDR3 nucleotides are TGTGCCTACGAGTCAGGGGACCGTTACTATGGCTACACCTTC. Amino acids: CAYESGDRYYGYTF.

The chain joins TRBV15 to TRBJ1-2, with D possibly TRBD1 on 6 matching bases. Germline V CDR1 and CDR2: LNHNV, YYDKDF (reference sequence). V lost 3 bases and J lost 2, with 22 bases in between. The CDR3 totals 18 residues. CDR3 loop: CATSSYSSSQGKNYGYTF. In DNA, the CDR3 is TGTGCCACCAGCAGTTACTCGTCCTCCCAGGGGAAAAACTATGGCTACACCTTC.

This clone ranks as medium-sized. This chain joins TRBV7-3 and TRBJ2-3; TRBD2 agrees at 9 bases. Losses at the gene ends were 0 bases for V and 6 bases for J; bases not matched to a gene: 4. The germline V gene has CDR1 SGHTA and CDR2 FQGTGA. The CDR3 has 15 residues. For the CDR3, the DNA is TGTGCCAGCAGCTTAACGGCGGGGGGGCTGGATACGCAGTATTTT. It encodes CASSLTAGGLDTQYF. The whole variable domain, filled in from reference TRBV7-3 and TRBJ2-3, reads GAGVSQTPSNKVTEKGKYVELRCDPISGHTALYWYRQSLGQGPEFLIYFQGTGAADDSGLPNDRFFAVRPEGSVSTLKIQRTERGDSAVYLCASSLTAGGLDTQYFGPGTRLTVL.

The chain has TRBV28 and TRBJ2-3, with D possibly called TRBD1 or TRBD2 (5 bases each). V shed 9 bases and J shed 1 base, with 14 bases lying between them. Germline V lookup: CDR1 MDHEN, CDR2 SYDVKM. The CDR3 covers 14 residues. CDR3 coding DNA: TGTGCCAGTGCCCCGGGGCCAGGCACAGATACGCAGTATTTT. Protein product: CASAPGPGTDTQYF. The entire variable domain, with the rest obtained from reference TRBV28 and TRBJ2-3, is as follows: DVKVTQSSRYLVKRTGEKVFLECVQDMDHENMFWYRQDPGLGLRLIYFSYDVKMKEKGDIPEGYSVSREKKERFSLILESASTNQTSMYLCASAPGPGTDTQYFGPGTRLTVL.

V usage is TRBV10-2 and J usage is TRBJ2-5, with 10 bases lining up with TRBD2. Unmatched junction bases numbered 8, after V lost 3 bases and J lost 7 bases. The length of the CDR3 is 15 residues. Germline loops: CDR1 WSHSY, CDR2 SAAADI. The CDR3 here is CASSDRASGRVTQYF. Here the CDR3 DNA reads TGCGCCAGCAGTGACAGGGCTAGCGGGAGAGTGACCCAGTACTTC.

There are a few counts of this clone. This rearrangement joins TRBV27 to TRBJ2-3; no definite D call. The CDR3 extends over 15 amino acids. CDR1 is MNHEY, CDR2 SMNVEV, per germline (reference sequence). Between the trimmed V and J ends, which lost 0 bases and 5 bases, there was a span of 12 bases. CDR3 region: CASSLSGAILDTQYF. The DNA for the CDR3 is TGTGCCAGCAGTTTATCGGGCGCGATATTAGATACGCAGTATTTT.

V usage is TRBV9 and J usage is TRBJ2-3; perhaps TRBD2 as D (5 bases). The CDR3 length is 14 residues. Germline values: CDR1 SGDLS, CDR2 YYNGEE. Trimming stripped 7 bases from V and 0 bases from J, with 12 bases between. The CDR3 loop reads CASSDRGSTDTQYF. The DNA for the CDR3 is TGTGCCAGCTCCGACCGGGGTAGCACAGATACGCAGTATTTT.

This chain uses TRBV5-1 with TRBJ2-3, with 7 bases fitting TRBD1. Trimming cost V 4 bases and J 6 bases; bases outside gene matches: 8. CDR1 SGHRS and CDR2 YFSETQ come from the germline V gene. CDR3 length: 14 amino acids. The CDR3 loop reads CASSAGQVTDTQYF. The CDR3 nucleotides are TGCGCCAGCAGCGCCGGACAGGTCACGGATACGCAGTATTTT. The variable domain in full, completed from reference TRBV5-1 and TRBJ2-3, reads KAGVTQTPRYLIKTRGQQVTLSCSPISGHRSVSWYQQTPGQGLQFLFEYFSETQRNKGNFPGRFSGRQFSNSRSEMNVSTLELGDSALYLCASSAGQVTDTQYFGPGTRLTVL.

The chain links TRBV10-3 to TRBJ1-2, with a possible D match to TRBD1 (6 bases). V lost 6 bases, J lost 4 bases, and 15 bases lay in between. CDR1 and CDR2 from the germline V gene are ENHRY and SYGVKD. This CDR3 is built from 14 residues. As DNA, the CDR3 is TGTGCCATCAGGGAACCTGACAGGTCCTATGGCTACACCTTC. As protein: CAIREPDRSYGYTF.

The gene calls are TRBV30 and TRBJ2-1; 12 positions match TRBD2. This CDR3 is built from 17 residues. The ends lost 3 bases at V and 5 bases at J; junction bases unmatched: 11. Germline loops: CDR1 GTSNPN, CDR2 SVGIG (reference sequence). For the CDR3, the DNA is TGTGCCTGGAGGGGACGGCGGACTAGCGGGACCGACAATGAGCAGTTCTTC. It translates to CAWRGRRTSGTDNEQFF.

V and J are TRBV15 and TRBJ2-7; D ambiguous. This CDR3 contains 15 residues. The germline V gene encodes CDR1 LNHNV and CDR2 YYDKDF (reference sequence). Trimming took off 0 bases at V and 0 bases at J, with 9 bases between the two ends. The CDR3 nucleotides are TGTGCCACCAGCAGAGAAGGCGCTAGCTCCTACGAGCAGTACTTC. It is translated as CATSREGASSYEQYF. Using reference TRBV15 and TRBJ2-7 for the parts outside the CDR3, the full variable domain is DAMVIQNPRYQVTQFGKPVTLSCSQTLNHNVMYWYQQKSSQAPKLLFHYYDKDFNNEADTPDNFQSRRPNTSFCFLDIRSPGLGDTAMYLCATSREGASSYEQYFGPGTRLTVT.

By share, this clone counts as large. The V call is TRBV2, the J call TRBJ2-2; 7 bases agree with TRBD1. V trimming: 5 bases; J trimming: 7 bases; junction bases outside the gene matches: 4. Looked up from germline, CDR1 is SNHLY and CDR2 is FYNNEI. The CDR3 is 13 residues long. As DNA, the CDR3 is TGTGCCAGCAGTCAGGGGACAGACGGGGAGCTGTTTTTT. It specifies CASSQGTDGELFF.

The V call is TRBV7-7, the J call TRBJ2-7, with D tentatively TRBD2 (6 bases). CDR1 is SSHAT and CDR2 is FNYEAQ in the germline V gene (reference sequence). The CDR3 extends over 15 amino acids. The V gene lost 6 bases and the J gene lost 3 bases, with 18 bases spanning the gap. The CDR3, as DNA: TGTGCCAGCAGTCGTGGCGCGGGACGGGGCTACGAGCAGTACTTC. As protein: CASSRGAGRGYEQYF.

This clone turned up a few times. The CDR3 nucleotides are TGTGCCAGCAGTTTACTAGGATCCGGGACAGGGAACTTCGGGGAGCTGTTTTTT. Protein product: CASSLLGSGTGNFGELFF. This sequence joins TRBV28 and TRBJ2-2, with 9 bases aligning to TRBD1. Trimming cost V 2 bases and J 7 bases; bases outside gene matches: 14. Germline CDR1 and CDR2: MDHEN and SYDVKM. CDR3 size: 18 residues.

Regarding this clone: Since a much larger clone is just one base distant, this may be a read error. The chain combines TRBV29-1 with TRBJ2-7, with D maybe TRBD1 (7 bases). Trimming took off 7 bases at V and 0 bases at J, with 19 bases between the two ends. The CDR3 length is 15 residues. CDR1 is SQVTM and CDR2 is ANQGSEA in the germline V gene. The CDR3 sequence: CSDSKGTAGSYEQYF. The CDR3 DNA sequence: TGCAGCGACTCGAAAGGGACAGCGGGCTCCTACGAGCAGTACTTC.

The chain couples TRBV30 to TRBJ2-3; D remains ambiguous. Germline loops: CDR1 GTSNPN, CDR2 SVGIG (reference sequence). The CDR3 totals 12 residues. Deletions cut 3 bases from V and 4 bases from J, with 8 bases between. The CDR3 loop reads CAWRRWADTQYF. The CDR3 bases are TGTGCCTGGAGGAGGTGGGCAGATACGCAGTATTTT.

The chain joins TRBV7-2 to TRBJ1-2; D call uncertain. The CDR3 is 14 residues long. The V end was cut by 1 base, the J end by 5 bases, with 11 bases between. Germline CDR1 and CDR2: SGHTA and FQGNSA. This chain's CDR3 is CASSLGVGVYGYTF. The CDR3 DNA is TGTGCCAGCAGCTTAGGGGTTGGGGTATATGGCTACACCTTC.

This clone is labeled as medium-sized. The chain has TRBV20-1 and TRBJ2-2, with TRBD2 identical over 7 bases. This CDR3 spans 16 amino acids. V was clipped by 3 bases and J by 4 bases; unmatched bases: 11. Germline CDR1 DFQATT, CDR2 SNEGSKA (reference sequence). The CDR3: CSASDPRSGGTGELFF. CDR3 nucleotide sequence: TGCAGTGCTAGCGACCCCCGGTCGGGGGGCACCGGGGAGCTGTTTTTT.

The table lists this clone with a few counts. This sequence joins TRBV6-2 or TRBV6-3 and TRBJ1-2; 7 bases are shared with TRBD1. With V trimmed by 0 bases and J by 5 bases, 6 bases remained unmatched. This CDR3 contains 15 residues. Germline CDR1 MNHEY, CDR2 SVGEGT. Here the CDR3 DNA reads TGTGCCAGCAGTTACTCGGGAACAGGGGCGTATGGCTACACCTTC. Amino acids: CASSYSGTGAYGYTF.

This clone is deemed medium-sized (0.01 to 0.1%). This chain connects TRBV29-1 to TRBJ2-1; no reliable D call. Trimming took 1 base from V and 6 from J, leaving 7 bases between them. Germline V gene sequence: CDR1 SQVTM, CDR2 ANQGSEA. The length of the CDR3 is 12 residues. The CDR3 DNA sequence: TGCAGCGTTGAAGGGGGTTCCAATGAGCAGTTCTTC. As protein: CSVEGGSNEQFF.

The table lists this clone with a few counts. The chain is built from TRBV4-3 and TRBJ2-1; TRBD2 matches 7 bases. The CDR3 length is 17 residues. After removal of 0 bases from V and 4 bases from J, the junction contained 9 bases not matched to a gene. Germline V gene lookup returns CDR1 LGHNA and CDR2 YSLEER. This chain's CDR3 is CASSQENSGNLYNEQFF. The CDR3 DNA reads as TGCGCCAGCAGCCAAGAAAACAGCGGGAATCTATACAATGAGCAGTTCTTC.

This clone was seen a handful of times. CDR3 bases: TGTGCCAGCAGCTTGACAGAAATTAACTATGGCTACACCTTC. This sequence encodes CASSLTEINYGYTF. V gene TRBV7-8 combines with J gene TRBJ1-2; a possible D gene is TRBD1 (5 bases). Trimming took off 3 bases at V and 1 base at J, with 9 bases between the two ends. There are 14 residues in the CDR3. Germline V gives CDR1 SGHVS, CDR2 FQNEAQ.

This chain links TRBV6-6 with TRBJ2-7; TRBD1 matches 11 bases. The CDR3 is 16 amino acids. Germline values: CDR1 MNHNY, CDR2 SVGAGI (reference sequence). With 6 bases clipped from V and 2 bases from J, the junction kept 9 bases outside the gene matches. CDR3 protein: CASRLMPGQGAYEQYF. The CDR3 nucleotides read TGTGCCAGCAGACTTATGCCGGGACAGGGGGCCTACGAGCAGTACTTC.

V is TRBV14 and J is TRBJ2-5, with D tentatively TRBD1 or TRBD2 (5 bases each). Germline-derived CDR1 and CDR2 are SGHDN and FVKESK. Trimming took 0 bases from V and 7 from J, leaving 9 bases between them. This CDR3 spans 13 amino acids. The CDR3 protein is CASSQETRGTQYF. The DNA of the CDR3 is TGTGCCAGCAGCCAAGAAACTAGGGGGACCCAGTACTTC.

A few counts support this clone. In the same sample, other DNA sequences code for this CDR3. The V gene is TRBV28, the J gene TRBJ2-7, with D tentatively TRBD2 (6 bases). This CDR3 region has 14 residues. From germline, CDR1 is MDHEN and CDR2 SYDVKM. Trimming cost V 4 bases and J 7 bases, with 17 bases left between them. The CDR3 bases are TGTGCCAGCAGTTCCCCAATGGGACTCTCAGAGCAGTACTTC. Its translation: CASSSPMGLSEQYF.